One and the same sample provided the 5 T cell receptor beta chains below, sequenced in a study of blood T cell repertoires in COVID-19. The assay was immunoSEQ multiplex PCR, and TCRdb's table has in-frame clones only and misses some. The sample contains roughly 120,000 clones, approximately 90% of which appear only once. Sequencing was carried out using peripheral blood. The receptors shown here come from a human donor with active COVID-19. The donor label of this sample is uncertain.

The V call is TRBV4-1, the J call TRBJ1-2; TRBD1 agrees at 8 bases. The CDR3 extends over 13 amino acids. V lost 5 bases to trimming and J lost 4 bases; unmatched junction nucleotides: 3. The V gene's germline CDR1 is MGHRA and CDR2 YSYEKL. The CDR3 DNA reads as TGCGCCAGCAGCGAGGGGACAGGCTATGGCTACACCTTC. Translation: CASSEGTGYGYTF.

The chain uses TRBV12-3 or TRBV12-4 and TRBJ1-2; D is perhaps TRBD1 (5 bases). V lost 3 bases and J lost 8, with 13 bases in between. This CDR3 is built from 13 residues. The CDR3 region is CASSFRGAIGYTF. CDR3 in DNA: TGTGCCAGCAGTTTTCGTGGGGCGATAGGCTACACCTTC.

The rearrangement uses TRBV5-1 and TRBJ2-7, with 7 bases aligning to TRBD1. This CDR3 region has 14 residues. Per germline, CDR1 SGHRS and CDR2 YFSETQ. Trimming at V came to 0 bases and at J to 4 bases, leaving 4 bases not matched to a gene. This CDR3 reads CASSLGDRTYEQYF. CDR3 DNA sequence: TGCGCCAGCAGCTTGGGGGACAGAACTTACGAGCAGTACTTC.

The chain has TRBV5-1 and TRBJ2-1; 7 bases align to TRBD1. Germline trimming cut 0 bases from V and 2 bases from J; bases unmatched to any gene: 5. Germline CDR1 and CDR2: SGHRS and YFSETQ. The CDR3 has 16 amino acids. CDR3 sequence reads: CASSLAEGAPYNEQFF. Written as DNA, the CDR3 is TGCGCCAGCAGCTTGGCCGAGGGGGCGCCCTACAATGAGCAGTTCTTC.

The chain carries TRBV6-2 or TRBV6-3 and TRBJ2-5; 9 bases are a match to TRBD2. The CDR3 extends over 14 amino acids. Germline V gives CDR1 MNHEY, CDR2 SVGEGT. J gave up 6 bases and V 3 bases, and 5 bases lay outside the gene matches. CDR3 protein: CASSYGTSMKTQYF. The CDR3 region has the DNA TGTGCCAGCAGTTATGGGACTAGCATGAAGACCCAGTACTTC.